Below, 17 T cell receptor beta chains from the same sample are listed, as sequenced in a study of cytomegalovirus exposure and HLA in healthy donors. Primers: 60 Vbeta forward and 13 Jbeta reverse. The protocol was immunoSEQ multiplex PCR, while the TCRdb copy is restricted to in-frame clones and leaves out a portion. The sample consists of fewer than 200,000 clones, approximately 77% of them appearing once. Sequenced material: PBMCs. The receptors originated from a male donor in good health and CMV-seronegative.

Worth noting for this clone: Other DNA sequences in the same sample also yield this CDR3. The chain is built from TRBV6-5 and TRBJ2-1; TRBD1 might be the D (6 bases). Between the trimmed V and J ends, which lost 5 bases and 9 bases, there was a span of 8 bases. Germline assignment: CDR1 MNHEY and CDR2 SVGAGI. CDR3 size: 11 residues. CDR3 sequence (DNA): TGTGCCAGCAGTCAAGGGGGTGAGCAGTTCTTC. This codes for CASSQGGEQFF.

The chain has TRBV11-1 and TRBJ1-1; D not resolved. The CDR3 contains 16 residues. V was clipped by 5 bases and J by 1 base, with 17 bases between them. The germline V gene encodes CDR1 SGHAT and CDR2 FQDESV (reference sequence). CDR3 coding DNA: TGTGCCAGCAGCACCCGTCCGACCAGGTCGAACACTGAAGCTTTCTTT. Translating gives CASSTRPTRSNTEAFF.

The CDR3 DNA is TGCAGCGTTGAAGACCTGAACAGGGGGTACACCTTC. It encodes CSVEDLNRGYTF. The chain joins TRBV29-1 to TRBJ1-2, with 8 bases that match TRBD1. Trimming cost V 0 bases and J 11 bases; bases outside gene matches: 5. This CDR3 has 12 residues. Germline V gives CDR1 SQVTM, CDR2 ANQGSEA. Complete variable domain (other parts from reference TRBV29-1 and TRBJ1-2): SAVISQKPSRDICQRGTSLTIQCQVDSQVTMMFWYRQQPGQSLTLIATANQGSEATYESGFVIDKFPISRPNLTFSTLTVSNMSPEDSSIYLCSVEDLNRGYTFGSGTRLTVV.

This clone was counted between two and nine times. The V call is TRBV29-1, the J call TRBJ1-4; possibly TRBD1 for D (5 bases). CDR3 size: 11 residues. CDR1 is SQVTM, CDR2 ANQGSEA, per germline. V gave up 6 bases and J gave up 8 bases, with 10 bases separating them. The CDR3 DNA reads TGCAGCGTCACTGGGGGGGAAAAACTGTTTTTT. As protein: CSVTGGEKLFF.

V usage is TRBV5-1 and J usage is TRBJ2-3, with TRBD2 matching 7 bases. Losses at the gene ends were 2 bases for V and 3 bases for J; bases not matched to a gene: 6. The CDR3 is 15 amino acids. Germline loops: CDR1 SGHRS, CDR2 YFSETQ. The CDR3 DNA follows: TGCGCCAGCAGCTTCGGCGGGAGATCAACAGATACGCAGTATTTT. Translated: CASSFGGRSTDTQYF.

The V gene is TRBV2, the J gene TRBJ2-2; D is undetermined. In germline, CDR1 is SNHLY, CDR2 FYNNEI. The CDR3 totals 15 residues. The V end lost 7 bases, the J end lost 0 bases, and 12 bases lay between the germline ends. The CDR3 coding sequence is TGTGCCAGCAAGGTGACACTCGCGAACACCGGGGAGCTGTTTTTT. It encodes CASKVTLANTGELFF.

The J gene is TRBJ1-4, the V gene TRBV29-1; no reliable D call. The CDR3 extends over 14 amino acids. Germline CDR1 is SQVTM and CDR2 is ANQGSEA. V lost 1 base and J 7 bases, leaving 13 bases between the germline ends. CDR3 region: CSVEGGLMGEKLFF. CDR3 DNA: TGCAGCGTTGAAGGAGGCTTGATGGGTGAAAAACTGTTTTTT.

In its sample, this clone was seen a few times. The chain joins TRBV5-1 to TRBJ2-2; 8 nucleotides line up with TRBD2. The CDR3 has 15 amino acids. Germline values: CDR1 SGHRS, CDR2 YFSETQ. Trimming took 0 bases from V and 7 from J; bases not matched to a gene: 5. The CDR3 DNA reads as TGCGCCAGCAGCTTGGTCGGGGGGGAAGTCGGGGAGCTGTTTTTT. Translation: CASSLVGGEVGELFF.

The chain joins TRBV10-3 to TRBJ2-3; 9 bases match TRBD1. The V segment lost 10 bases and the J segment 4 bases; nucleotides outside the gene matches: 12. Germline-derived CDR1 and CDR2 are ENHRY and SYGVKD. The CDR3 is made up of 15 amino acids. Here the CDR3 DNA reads TGTGCCACCCGCGGGGGACAGGGCGACGCAGATACGCAGTATTTT. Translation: CATRGGQGDADTQYF.

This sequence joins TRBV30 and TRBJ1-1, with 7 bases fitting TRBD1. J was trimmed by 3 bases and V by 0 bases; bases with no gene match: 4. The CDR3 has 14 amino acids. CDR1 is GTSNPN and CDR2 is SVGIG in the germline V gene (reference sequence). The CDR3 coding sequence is TGTGCCTGGAGTGTGGGGCAGGGGGACACTGAAGCTTTCTTT. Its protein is CAWSVGQGDTEAFF.

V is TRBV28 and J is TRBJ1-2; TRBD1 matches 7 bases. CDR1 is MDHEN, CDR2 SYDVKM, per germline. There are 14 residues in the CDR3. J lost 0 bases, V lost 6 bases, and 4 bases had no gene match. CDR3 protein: CASSGTAPNYGYTF. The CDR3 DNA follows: TGTGCCAGCAGCGGGACAGCTCCTAACTATGGCTACACCTTC.

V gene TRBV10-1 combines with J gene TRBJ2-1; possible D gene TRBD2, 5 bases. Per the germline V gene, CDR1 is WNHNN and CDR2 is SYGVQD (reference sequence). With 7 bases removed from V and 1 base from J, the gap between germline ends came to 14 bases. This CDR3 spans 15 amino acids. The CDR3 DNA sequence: TGCGCCAGCATGTCCAGGACTTGTTCCTACAATGAGCAGTTCTTC. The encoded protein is CASMSRTCSYNEQFF.

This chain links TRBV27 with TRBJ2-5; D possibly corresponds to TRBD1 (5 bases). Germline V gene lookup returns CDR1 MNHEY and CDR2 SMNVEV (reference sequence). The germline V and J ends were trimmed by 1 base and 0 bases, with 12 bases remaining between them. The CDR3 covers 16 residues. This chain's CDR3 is CASSLWGRQNQETQYF. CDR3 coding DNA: TGTGCCAGCAGTTTATGGGGCCGACAGAACCAAGAGACCCAGTACTTC.

In nucleotides, the CDR3 is TGTGCCAGCTCTACGACAGGGGGCGTCACTGAAGCTTTCTTT. Protein product: CASSTTGGVTEAFF. The gene calls are TRBV18 and TRBJ1-1; TRBD1 matches 10 bases. This CDR3 has 14 amino acids. The junction had 5 bases not matched to a gene; V was cut back by 6 bases and J by 4 bases. Germline CDR1 and CDR2: KGHSH and LQKENI.

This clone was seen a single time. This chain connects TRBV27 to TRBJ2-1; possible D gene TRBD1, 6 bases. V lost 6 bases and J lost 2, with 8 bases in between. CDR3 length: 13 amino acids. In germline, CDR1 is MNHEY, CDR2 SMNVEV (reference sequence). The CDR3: CASRGDTYNEQFF. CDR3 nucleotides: TGTGCCAGCAGGGGGGACACCTACAATGAGCAGTTCTTC.

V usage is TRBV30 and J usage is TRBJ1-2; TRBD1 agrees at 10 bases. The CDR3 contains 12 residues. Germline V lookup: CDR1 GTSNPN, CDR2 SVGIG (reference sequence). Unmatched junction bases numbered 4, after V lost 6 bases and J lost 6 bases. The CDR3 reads CACRQGADGYTF. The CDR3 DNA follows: TGTGCCTGCCGACAGGGGGCGGATGGCTACACCTTC.

As DNA, the CDR3 is TGCGCCAGCAGCTTCCTAGCGGGAGATAACACAGATACGCAGTATTTT. Encoded protein: CASSFLAGDNTDTQYF. The gene calls are TRBV5-1 and TRBJ2-3; 10 nucleotides align to TRBD2. The junction had 5 bases not matched to a gene; V was cut back by 2 bases and J by 2 bases. Germline values: CDR1 SGHRS, CDR2 YFSETQ. The CDR3 runs to 16 residues.